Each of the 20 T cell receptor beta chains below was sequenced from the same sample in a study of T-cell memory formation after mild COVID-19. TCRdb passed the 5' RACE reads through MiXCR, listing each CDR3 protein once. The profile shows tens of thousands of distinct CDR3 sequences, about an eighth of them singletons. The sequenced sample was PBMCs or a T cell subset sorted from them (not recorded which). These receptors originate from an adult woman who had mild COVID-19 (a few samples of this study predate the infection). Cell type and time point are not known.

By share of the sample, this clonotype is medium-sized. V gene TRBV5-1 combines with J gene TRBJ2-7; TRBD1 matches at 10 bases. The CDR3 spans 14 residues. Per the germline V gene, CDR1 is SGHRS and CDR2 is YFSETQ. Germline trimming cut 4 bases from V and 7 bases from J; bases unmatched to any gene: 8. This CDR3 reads CASSPTTGGEEQYF. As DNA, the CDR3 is TGCGCCAGCAGCCCCACGACAGGGGGCGAGGAGCAGTACTTC. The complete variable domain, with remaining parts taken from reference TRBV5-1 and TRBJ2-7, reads KAGVTQTPRYLIKTRGQQVTLSCSPISGHRSVSWYQQTPGQGLQFLFEYFSETQRNKGNFPGRFSGRQFSNSRSEMNVSTLELGDSALYLCASSPTTGGEEQYFGPGTRLTVT.

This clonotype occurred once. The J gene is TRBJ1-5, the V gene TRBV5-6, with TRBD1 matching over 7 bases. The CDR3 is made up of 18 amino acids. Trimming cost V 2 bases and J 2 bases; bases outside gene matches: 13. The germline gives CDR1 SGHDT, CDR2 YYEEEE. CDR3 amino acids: CASSLRGEMTGRNQPQHF. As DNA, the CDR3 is TGTGCCAGCAGCTTACGGGGTGAGATGACAGGGCGCAATCAGCCCCAGCATTTT.

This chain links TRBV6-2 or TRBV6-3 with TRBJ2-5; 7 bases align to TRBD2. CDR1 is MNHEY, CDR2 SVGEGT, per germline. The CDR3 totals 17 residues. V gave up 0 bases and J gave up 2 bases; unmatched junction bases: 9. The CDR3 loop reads CASSYSQERGLQETQYF. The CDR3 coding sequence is TGTGCCAGCAGTTACTCCCAGGAGCGGGGCCTGCAAGAGACCCAGTACTTC.

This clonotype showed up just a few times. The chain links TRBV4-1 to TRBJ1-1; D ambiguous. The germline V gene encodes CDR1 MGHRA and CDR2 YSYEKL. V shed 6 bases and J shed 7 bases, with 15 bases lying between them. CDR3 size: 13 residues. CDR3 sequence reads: CASSGLEEVEAFF. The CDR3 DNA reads TGCGCCAGCAGTGGTTTGGAGGAGGTTGAAGCTTTCTTT.

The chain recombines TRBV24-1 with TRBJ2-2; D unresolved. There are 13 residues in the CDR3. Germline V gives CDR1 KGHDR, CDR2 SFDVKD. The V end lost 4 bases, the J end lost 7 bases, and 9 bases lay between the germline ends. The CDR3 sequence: CATSDLVFGELFF. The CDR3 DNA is TGTGCCACCAGTGACTTAGTATTCGGGGAGCTGTTTTTT.

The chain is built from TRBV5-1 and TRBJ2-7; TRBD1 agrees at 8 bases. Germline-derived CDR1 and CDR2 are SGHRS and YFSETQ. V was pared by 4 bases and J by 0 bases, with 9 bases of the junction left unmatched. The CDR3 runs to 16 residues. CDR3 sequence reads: CASSPGQGQSSYEQYF. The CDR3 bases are TGCGCCAGCAGCCCCGGACAGGGACAAAGCTCCTACGAGCAGTACTTC.

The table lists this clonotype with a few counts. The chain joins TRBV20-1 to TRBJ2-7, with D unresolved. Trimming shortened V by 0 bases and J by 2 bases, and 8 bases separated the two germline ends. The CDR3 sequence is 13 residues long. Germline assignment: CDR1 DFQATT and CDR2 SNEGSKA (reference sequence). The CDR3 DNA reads TGCAGTGCTAGAGATGTAGGTCCCTACGAGCAGTACTTC. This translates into CSARDVGPYEQYF.

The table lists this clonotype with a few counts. DNA of the CDR3: TGCGCCAGCAGCTTGGAGGCACCCAACACTGAAGCTTTCTTT. Its protein product is CASSLEAPNTEAFF. This chain links TRBV5-1 with TRBJ1-1; D remains unclear. CDR1 and CDR2 from the germline V gene are SGHRS and YFSETQ. The CDR3 loop spans 14 amino acids. Trimming pared 0 bases from V and 2 bases from J, leaving 8 bases between.

CDR3 region: CASQPFSGGADTQYF. The CDR3, as DNA: TGCGCCAGCCAACCCTTTAGCGGGGGGGCAGATACGCAGTATTTT. The chain uses TRBV4-1 and TRBJ2-3, with 11 bases lining up with TRBD2. The ends lost 8 bases at V and 4 bases at J; junction bases unmatched: 8. Germline CDR1 is MGHRA and CDR2 is YSYEKL. This CDR3 region has 15 residues.

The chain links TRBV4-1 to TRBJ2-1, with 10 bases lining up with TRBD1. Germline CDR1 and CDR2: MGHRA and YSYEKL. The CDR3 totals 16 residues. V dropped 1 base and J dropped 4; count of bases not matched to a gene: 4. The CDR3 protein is CASSQGRGQGYNEQFF. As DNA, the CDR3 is TGCGCCAGCAGCCAAGGTCGGGGACAGGGGTACAATGAGCAGTTCTTC.

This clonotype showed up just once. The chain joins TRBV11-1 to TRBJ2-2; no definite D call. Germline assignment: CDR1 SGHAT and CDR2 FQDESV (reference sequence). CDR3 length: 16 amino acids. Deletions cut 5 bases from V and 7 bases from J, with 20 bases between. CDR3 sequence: CASSPQGRASGGELFF. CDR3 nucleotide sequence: TGTGCCAGCAGCCCCCAAGGCCGCGCTAGTGGCGGGGAGCTGTTTTTT.

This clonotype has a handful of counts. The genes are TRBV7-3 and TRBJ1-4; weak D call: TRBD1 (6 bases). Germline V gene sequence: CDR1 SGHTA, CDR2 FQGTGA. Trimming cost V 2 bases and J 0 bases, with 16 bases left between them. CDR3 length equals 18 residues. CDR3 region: CASSLWGPGGPTNEKLFF. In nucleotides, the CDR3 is TGTGCCAGCAGCTTATGGGGGCCCGGCGGCCCAACTAATGAAAAACTGTTTTTT.

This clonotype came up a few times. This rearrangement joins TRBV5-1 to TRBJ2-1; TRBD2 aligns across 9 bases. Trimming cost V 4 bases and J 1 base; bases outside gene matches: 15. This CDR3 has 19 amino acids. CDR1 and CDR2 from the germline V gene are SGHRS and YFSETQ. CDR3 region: CASSDITSGPGLSYNEQFF. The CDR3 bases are TGCGCCAGCAGCGACATCACTAGCGGGCCAGGATTATCCTACAATGAGCAGTTCTTC.

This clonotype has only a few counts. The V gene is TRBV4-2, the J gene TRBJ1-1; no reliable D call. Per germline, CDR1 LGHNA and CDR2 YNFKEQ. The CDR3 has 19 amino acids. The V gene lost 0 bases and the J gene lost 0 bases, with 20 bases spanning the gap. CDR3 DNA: TGTGCCAGCAGCCAAGAGGGAGGCAGACCGGATGACCTGAACACTGAAGCTTTCTTT. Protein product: CASSQEGGRPDDLNTEAFF.

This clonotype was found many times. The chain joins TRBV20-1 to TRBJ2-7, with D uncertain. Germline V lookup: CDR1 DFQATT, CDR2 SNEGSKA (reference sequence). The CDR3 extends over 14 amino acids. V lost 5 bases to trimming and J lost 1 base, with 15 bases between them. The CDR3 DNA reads TGCAGTGCTGAGGACCTATCTAATTCCTACGAGCAGTACTTC. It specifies CSAEDLSNSYEQYF.

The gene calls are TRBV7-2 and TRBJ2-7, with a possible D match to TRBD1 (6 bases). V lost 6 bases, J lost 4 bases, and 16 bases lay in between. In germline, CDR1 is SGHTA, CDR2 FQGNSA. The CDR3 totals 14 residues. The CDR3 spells CASRPMTGRYEQYF. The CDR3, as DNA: TGTGCCAGCAGACCCATGACAGGAAGATACGAGCAGTACTTC.

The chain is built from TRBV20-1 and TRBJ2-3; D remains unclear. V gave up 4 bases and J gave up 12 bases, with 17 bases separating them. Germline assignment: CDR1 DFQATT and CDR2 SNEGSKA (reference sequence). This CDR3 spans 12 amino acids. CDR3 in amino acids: CSAIGKETHQYF. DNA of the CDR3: TGCAGTGCTATTGGCAAGGAGACACACCAGTATTTT.

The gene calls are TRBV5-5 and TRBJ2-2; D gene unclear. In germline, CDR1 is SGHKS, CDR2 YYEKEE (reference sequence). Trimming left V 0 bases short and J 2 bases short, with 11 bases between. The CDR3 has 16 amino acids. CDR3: CASSLAEQVNTGELFF. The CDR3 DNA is TGTGCCAGCAGCTTGGCCGAGCAGGTTAACACCGGGGAGCTGTTTTTT.

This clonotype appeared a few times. CDR3 region: CASSQDVWGGTEAFF. Here the CDR3 DNA reads TGCGCCAGCAGCCAAGACGTTTGGGGGGGCACTGAAGCTTTCTTT. V and J are TRBV4-1 and TRBJ1-1; perhaps TRBD1 as D (5 bases). Trimming removed 0 bases at V and 4 bases at J, with 12 bases between. The CDR3 sequence is 15 residues long. Germline V gives CDR1 MGHRA, CDR2 YSYEKL.

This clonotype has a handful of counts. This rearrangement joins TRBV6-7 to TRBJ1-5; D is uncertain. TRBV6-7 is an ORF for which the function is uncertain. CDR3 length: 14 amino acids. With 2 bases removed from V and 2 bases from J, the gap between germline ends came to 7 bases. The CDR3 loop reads CASSYPRRNQPQHF. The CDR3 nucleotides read TGTGCCAGCAGTTACCCCCGCCGCAATCAGCCCCAGCATTTT.